This is a list of T cell receptor beta chains from one sample in a study of T cell clones after liver transplantation. Generated by immunoSEQ multiplex PCR, the TCRdb table keeps only in-frame clones and is missing some. The sample gives tens of thousands of clones, more than 90% of which show up once; 2% to 3% is in the top ten. The sample in question was CD4+ T cells from blood, obtained before liver transplant. All receptors derive from a human donor who received a liver transplant. Both conserved end residues are part of each CDR3. Each record gives: J gene, D gene, V gene, clone size, CDR3 DNA, CDR3 protein. D genes are given only for firm matches. A clone size is listed for some rows: how often the clone was seen (once, few, many), or a class if it is expanded.

TRBJ2-2,TRBD2,TRBV7-3,NA,TGTGCCAGCAGCCCGGGACTAGACACCGGGGAGCTGTTTTTT,CASSPGLDTGELFF
TRBJ1-1,NA,TRBV6-6,NA,TGTGCCAGCAGTCCGCAGTACTCTGAAGCTTTCTTT,CASSPQYSEAFF
TRBJ2-5,TRBD2,TRBV7-3,NA,TGTGCCAGCAGCTCTAGCGGGGTAGAGACCCAGTACTTC,CASSSSGVETQYF
TRBJ2-7,NA,TRBV7-3,NA,TGTGCCAGCAGCTCAGAGGACTTCCACTCCTACGAGCAGTACTTC,CASSSEDFHSYEQYF
TRBJ2-7,NA,TRBV7-9,NA,TGTGCCAGCAGCTTAGCAGGGAGCTCCTACGAGCAGTACTTC,CASSLAGSSYEQYF
TRBJ1-5,NA,TRBV30,NA,TGTGCCTGGCGAAGGGGGAATAGCAATCAGCCCCAGCATTTT,CAWRRGNSNQPQHF
TRBJ2-1,TRBD2,TRBV28,few,TGTGCCAGCACTATTGCGACTAGCGGGTCCTACAATGAGCAGTTCTTC,CASTIATSGSYNEQFF
TRBJ2-3,NA,TRBV28,few,TGTGCCAGCAGTTTTGCCCAGTACACAGATACGCAGTATTTT,CASSFAQYTDTQYF
TRBJ2-7,NA,TRBV7-8,NA,TGTGCCAGCAGCTTATCGACCAAGATGTACTTC,CASSLSTKMYF
TRBJ1-2,TRBD1,TRBV10-3,NA,TGTGCCATCAGGGGATACAGGGGGCACGACTATGGCTACACCTTC,CAIRGYRGHDYGYTF
TRBJ2-3,NA,TRBV19,NA,TGTGCCAGTAGTCCGGTTAGGGCGGATACGCAGTATTTT,CASSPVRADTQYF
TRBJ2-1,NA,TRBV6-5,few,TGTGCCAGCAGTCTGGCTGGGCACGGGGATGAGCAGTTCTTC,CASSLAGHGDEQFF
TRBJ2-5,NA,TRBV23-1,NA,TGCGCCAACACCCAAATCACACAGGGTCAAGAGACCCAGTACTTC,CANTQITQGQETQYF
TRBJ1-1,NA,TRBV7-2,NA,TGTGCCAGCAGCTTAAGGCAGGGGACTGAAGCTTTCTTT,CASSLRQGTEAFF
TRBJ2-1,TRBD2,TRBV25-1,NA,TGTGCCACCGTGCCTCCGGGACTAGCGATTAATGAGCAGTTCTTC,CATVPPGLAINEQFF
TRBJ2-2,NA,TRBV28,few,TGTGCCAGCAGCCCGCGGGGTACCGGGGAGCTGTTTTTT,CASSPRGTGELFF
TRBJ2-1,NA,TRBV15,NA,TGTGCCACCAGCAGAGGGGGCAATGAGCAGTTCTTC,CATSRGGNEQFF
TRBJ2-5,NA,TRBV9,NA,TGTGCCAGCAGCCCCCGCGATGCCCCGGGAAGGGAGACCCAGTACTTC,CASSPRDAPGRETQYF
TRBJ1-5,NA,TRBV7-2,NA,TGTGCCAGCAGCCAGGGAGATCTTGGCAATCAGCCCCAGCATTTT,CASSQGDLGNQPQHF
TRBJ2-7,TRBD1,TRBV2,NA,TGTGCCAGCAGGACAGGGGCCTCCTACGAGCAGTACTTC,CASRTGASYEQYF
TRBJ2-7,NA,TRBV7-8,NA,TGTGCCAGCAGCTTTCAGACAGGAATTGACTACGAGCAGTACTTC,CASSFQTGIDYEQYF
TRBJ2-2,NA,TRBV19,NA,TGTGCCAGTAGTCTTAGCGTTACAGGGTACACCGGGGAGCTGTTTTTT,CASSLSVTGYTGELFF
TRBJ2-3,TRBD1,TRBV6-5,NA,TGTGCCAGCAGGTCCAGGGGGCGGGCAGATACGCAGTATTTT,CASRSRGRADTQYF
TRBJ1-1,NA,TRBV10-3,NA,TGTGCCATCAGTGAACAGGCTTTGAACACTGAAGCTTTCTTT,CAISEQALNTEAFF
TRBJ1-3,NA,TRBV28,NA,TGTGCCACTATTATGTCCGGGGTCAGGAAGGACACCATATATTTT,CATIMSGVRKDTIYF
TRBJ2-3,NA,TRBV5-6,NA,TGTGCCAGCAGCTCTTCGACGATGTCAGATACGCAGTATTTT,CASSSSTMSDTQYF
TRBJ2-3,NA,TRBV5-6,NA,TGTGCCAGCAGCGTAGGTTTTACAGATACGCAGTATTTT,CASSVGFTDTQYF
TRBJ1-2,NA,TRBV30,NA,TGTGCCTGGAGTGTGGGACCCATCGGGGGCGGTGGCTACACCTTC,CAWSVGPIGGGGYTF
TRBJ2-5,NA,TRBV10-2,NA,TGCGCCAGCGGGCGAGTCCAACAAGAGACCCAGTACTTC,CASGRVQQETQYF
TRBJ2-7,NA,TRBV2,NA,TGTGCCAGCAGTGAAGTTCCTAGCTACGAGCAGTACTTC,CASSEVPSYEQYF
TRBJ2-1,NA,TRBV21-1,NA,TGTGCCAGCAGCAAAATCGGTGCAGGGTGGCTAGCGGGAGTATACGAGCAGTTCTTC,CASSKIGAGWLAGVYEQFF
TRBJ2-1,NA,TRBV6-5,NA,TGTGCCAGCAGGGACTACCACAATGAGCAGTTCTTC,CASRDYHNEQFF
TRBJ1-1,NA,TRBV2,NA,TGTGCCAGCACCTTCTCCCAGGGTTTGAACACTGAAGCTTTCTTT,CASTFSQGLNTEAFF
TRBJ1-5,NA,TRBV28,NA,TGTGCCAGCAGTTTAGACGGTAGCAATCAGCCCCAGCATTTT,CASSLDGSNQPQHF
TRBJ2-7,NA,TRBV7-3,NA,TGTGCCAGCAGCTTGGCAGCCGGTTTCTCCTACGAGCAGTACTTC,CASSLAAGFSYEQYF
TRBJ1-1,NA,TRBV28,once,TGTGCCAGCAGTTTACCGGGACAAATGAACACTGAAGCTTTCTTT,CASSLPGQMNTEAFF
TRBJ1-4,TRBD1,TRBV29-1,NA,TGCAGCGTCGCGACGAGGGGACAGGCTAATGAAAAACTGTTTTTT,CSVATRGQANEKLFF
TRBJ2-7,NA,TRBV5-4,NA,TGTGCCAGCAGCTTGGGGCAGTCCTACGAGCAGTACTTC,CASSLGQSYEQYF
TRBJ1-5,TRBD1,TRBV5-1,NA,TGCGCCAGCAGCTCGGATGGACAGGGCGCCAATCAGCCCCAGCATTTT,CASSSDGQGANQPQHF
TRBJ1-3,NA,TRBV2,NA,TGTGCCAGCAGTGAACGCCATGGGGAAAACACCATATATTTT,CASSERHGENTIYF
TRBJ2-1,NA,TRBV5-6,NA,TGTGCCAGCAGCTTAAGGGATGAGCAGTTCTTC,CASSLRDEQFF
TRBJ2-2,TRBD1,TRBV6-6,NA,TGTGCCAGCAGCCGGGACAGGGGTACCGGGGAGCTGTTTTTT,CASSRDRGTGELFF
TRBJ1-5,NA,TRBV6-1,NA,TGTGCCAGCGAAAGGGACGGATCGAATCAGCCCCAGCATTTT,CASERDGSNQPQHF
TRBJ2-6,NA,TRBV19,NA,TGTGCCAGTAGTGTTCAGGGGGGAGCTGGGGCCAACGTCCTGACTTTC,CASSVQGGAGANVLTF
TRBJ2-5,TRBD1,TRBV5-1,NA,TGCGCCAGCAGCCCCCGGGACAGGGGACCCAAGGAGACCCAGTACTTC,CASSPRDRGPKETQYF
TRBJ1-1,NA,TRBV9,NA,TGTGCCAGCAGCCCCGGGGCGGCAGGGAGGACTGAAGCTTTCTTT,CASSPGAAGRTEAFF
TRBJ1-5,NA,TRBV7-2,NA,TGTGCCAGCAGCCGAACAATGAGCCCCTCAGGGGCTGGAAATCAGCCCCAGCATTTT,CASSRTMSPSGAGNQPQHF
TRBJ1-2,TRBD1,TRBV10-3,NA,TGTGCCATCAGTGAGCCATACGGGACAGCACGTAACTATGGCTACACCTTC,CAISEPYGTARNYGYTF
TRBJ2-1,NA,TRBV4-3,NA,TGCGCCAGCAGCCAAGATCCAGGGGCGCGGGACAATGAGCAGTTCTTC,CASSQDPGARDNEQFF
TRBJ1-5,NA,TRBV11-3,NA,TGTGCCAGCGGACTGACAGTAGGCAATCAGCCCCAGCATTTT,CASGLTVGNQPQHF